Listed below are T cell receptor beta chains from one sample, sequenced in a study of blood T cell repertoires in COVID-19. Produced via immunoSEQ multiplex PCR; TCRdb's table is partial and in-frame only. There are roughly 62,000 clones in the sample; roughly 86% occur only once, and around 7.4% lies in the top ten. The sequencing input was peripheral blood. The receptors were sampled from a human donor with active COVID-19. The donor label of this sample is uncertain. CDR3s include the opening cysteine and the closing phenylalanine or tryptophan.

len	v_gene	j_gene	CDR3aa
14	TRBV27	TRBJ2-2	CASRPGQGIGELFF
15	TRBV3-1/TRBV3-2	TRBJ2-1	CASSPPGTNFYEQFF
16	TRBV19	TRBJ1-5	CASSSRTDNSNQPQHF
15	TRBV2	TRBJ1-1	CASSWGQGARSEAFF
15	TRBV5-8	TRBJ1-1	CASSRPQAVNTEAFF
15	TRBV19	TRBJ2-7	CASSIGQGTAYEQYF
17	TRBV7-9	TRBJ1-5	CASSYDRGQESNQPQHF
15	TRBV12-5	TRBJ2-3	CASGSPYLATDTQYF
15	TRBV3-1/TRBV3-2	TRBJ1-1	CASSQADRLNTEAFF
14	TRBV5-1	TRBJ1-1	CASSLAAGNTEAFF
16	TRBV5-5	TRBJ1-5	CASSLGFSKLGQPQHF
15	TRBV2	TRBJ1-1	CASSERGRLNTEAFF
15	TRBV19	TRBJ1-1	CASSAPGGLGTEAFF
14	TRBV27	TRBJ1-1	CASSLLRDSHGAFF
15	TRBV2	TRBJ2-2	CASKQVTVNTGELFF
15	TRBV13	TRBJ2-7	CASSYTRDNNDEQYF
14	TRBV2	TRBJ1-1	CASTPTGGDTEAFF
12	TRBV6-5	TRBJ2-5	CASSRGRETQYF
15	TRBV19	TRBJ2-5	CASSLGLAGAETQYF
16	TRBV12-5	TRBJ1-6	CASGLATGNYNSPLHF
15	TRBV2	TRBJ2-1	CASSVWLAGNNEQFF
16	TRBV3-1/TRBV3-2	TRBJ2-5	CASSPSGTGGAETQYF
16	TRBV7-2	TRBJ2-2	CASSPQGVSNTGELFF
16	TRBV30	TRBJ1-5	CAWMPGLGKGNQPQHF
15	TRBV5-5	TRBJ1-1	CASSLEARARAEAFF
12	TRBV29-1	TRBJ2-5	CSGSQGQETQYF
13	TRBV5-4	TRBJ1-2	CASTRDRGYGYTF
15	TRBV30	TRBJ2-2	CAWSRGLGKGGELFF
13	TRBV3-1/TRBV3-2	TRBJ1-1	CASSQDMDREAFF
13	TRBV16	TRBJ2-1	CASSQWGRTTQFF
13	TRBV29-1	TRBJ2-7	CSVEATQGNEQYF
13	TRBV6-1	TRBJ2-7	CASSEEVFYEQYF
16	TRBV5-1	TRBJ2-5	CASSLALAGGRETQYF
16	TRBV6-2/TRBV6-3	TRBJ2-5	CASSYISGGAEETQYF
14	TRBV28	TRBJ2-7	CASSSWDRTYEQYF
15	TRBV11-1	TRBJ2-7	CASSATSGPSYEQYF
14	TRBV3-1/TRBV3-2	TRBJ1-4	CASSQRQGYEKLFF
18	TRBV27	TRBJ1-1	CASSLSIDRVGQSTEAFF
14	TRBV5-1	TRBJ1-2	CASSSPGSNYGYTF
17	TRBV7-6	TRBJ2-1	CASSALPGLAGGNEQFF
13	TRBV7-2	TRBJ1-4	CASSLEPEEKLFF
13	TRBV29-1	TRBJ1-2	CSVDRDSNYGYTF
15	TRBV5-1	TRBJ2-7	CASSNRQGGPYEQYF
13	TRBV4-1	TRBJ1-2	CASSLPDGYGYTF
12	TRBV5-6	TRBJ1-1	CASSLTQHEAFF
17	TRBV5-1	TRBJ2-7	CASSLGLLGQGGPEQYF
16	TRBV4-2	TRBJ2-7	CASSQENAGEPYEQYF
14	TRBV7-3	TRBJ2-5	CASSPTRQGETQYF
15	TRBV27	TRBJ2-7	CASSETGSFSYEQYF
13	TRBV10-3	TRBJ2-3	CAISEMVGVAQYF
12	TRBV28	TRBJ1-2	CATQGDRDGYTF
15	TRBV7-6	TRBJ2-7	CASSSSGTGTYEQYF
13	TRBV7-8	TRBJ1-2	CASSLGRAYGYTF
15	TRBV5-6	TRBJ2-1	CASSLRLAGPNEQFF